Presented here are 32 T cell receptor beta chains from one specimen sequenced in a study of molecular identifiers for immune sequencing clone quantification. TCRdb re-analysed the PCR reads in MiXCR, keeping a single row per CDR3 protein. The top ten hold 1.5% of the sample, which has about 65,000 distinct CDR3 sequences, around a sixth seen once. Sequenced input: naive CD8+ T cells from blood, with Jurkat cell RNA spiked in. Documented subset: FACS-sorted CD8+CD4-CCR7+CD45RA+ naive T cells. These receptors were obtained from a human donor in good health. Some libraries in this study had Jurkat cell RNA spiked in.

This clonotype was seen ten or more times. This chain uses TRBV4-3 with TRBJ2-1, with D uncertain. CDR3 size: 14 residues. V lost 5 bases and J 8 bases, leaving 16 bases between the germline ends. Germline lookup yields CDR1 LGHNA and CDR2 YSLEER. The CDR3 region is CASSFRLDRDEQFF. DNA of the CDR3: TGCGCCAGCAGCTTCCGACTGGACCGGGATGAGCAGTTCTTC.

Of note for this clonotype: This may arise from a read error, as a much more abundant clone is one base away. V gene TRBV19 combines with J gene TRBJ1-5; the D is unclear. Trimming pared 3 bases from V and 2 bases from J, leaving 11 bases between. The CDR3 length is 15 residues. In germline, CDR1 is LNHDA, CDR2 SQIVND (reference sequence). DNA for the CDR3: TGTGCCAGTAGTATGGAGATGCTTGGCAATCAGCCCCAGCATTTT. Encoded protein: CASSMEMLGNQPQHF.

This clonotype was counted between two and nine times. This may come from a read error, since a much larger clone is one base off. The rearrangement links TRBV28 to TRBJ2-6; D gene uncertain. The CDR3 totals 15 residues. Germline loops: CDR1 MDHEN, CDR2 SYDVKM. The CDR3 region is CASSFEISRANVLTF. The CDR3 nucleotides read TGTGCCAGCAGTTTCGAAATCTCTCGGGCCAACGTCCTGACTTTC.

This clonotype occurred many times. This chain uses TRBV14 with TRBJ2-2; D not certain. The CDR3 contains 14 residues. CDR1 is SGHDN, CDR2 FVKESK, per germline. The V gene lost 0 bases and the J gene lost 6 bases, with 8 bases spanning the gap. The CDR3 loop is CASSQEVASGELFF. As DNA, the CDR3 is TGTGCCAGCAGCCAAGAGGTAGCCTCCGGGGAGCTGTTTTTT.

The CDR3 loop is CASWGDSSYEQYF. CDR3 coding DNA: TGTGCCAGCTGGGGGGACAGCTCCTACGAGCAGTACTTC. V gene TRBV7-9 combines with J gene TRBJ2-7, with D perhaps TRBD1 (7 bases). CDR1 SEHNR and CDR2 FQNEAQ come from the germline V gene (reference sequence). The germline V and J ends were trimmed by 8 bases and 0 bases, with 11 bases remaining between them. CDR3 length: 13 amino acids.

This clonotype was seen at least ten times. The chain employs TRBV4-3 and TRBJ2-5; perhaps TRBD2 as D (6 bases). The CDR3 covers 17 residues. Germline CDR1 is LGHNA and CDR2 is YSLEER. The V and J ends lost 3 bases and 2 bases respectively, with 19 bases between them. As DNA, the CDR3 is TGCGCCAGCAGCCATAACTTGGCAGGCGGGGAACAAGAGACCCAGTACTTC. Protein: CASSHNLAGGEQETQYF.

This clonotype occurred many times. The CDR3: CASSQLLVNEQFF. For the CDR3, the DNA is TGCGCCAGCAGCCAGTTACTAGTTAACGAGCAGTTCTTC. This chain uses TRBV4-1 with TRBJ2-1; weak D call: TRBD2 (5 bases). Germline CDR1 is MGHRA and CDR2 is YSYEKL. The ends were cut back, 3 bases at V and 10 bases at J, with 13 bases in the middle. CDR3 length equals 13 residues.

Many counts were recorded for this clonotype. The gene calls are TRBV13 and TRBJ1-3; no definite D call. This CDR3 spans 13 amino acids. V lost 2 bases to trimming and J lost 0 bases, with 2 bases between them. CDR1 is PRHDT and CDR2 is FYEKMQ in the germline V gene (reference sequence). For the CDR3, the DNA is TGTGCCAGCAGCTTATACTCTGGAAACACCATATATTTT. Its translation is CASSLYSGNTIYF. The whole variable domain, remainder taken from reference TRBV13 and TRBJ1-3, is AAGVIQSPRHLIKEKRETATLKCYPIPRHDTVYWYQQGPGQDPQFLISFYEKMQSDKGSIPDRFSAQQFSDYHSELNMSSLELGDSALYFCASSLYSGNTIYFGEGSWLTVV.

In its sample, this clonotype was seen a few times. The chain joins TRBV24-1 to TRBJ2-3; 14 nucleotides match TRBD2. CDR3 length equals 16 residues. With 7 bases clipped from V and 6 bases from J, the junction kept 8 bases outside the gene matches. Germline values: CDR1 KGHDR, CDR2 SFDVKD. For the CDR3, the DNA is TGTGCCACCAGCCAGGGACTAGCGGGAGTTTGGGATACGCAGTATTTT. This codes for CATSQGLAGVWDTQYF.

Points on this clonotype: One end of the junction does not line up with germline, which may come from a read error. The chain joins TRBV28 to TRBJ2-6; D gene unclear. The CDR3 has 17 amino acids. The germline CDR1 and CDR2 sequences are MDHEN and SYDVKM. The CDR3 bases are TGTGCCAGCAGTGTCCAGGCCGTGTACTCTGGTGCCAACGTCCTGACTTTC. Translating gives CASSVQAVYSGANVLTF.

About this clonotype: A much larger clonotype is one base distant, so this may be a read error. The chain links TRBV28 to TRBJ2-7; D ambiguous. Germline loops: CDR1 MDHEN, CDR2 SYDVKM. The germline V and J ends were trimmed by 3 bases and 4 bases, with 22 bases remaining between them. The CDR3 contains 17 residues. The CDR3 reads CASSLQSLGRLVYEQYF. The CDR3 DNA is TGTGCCAGCAGTTTGCAGTCGTTGGGAAGGCTGGTGTACGAGCAGTACTTC.

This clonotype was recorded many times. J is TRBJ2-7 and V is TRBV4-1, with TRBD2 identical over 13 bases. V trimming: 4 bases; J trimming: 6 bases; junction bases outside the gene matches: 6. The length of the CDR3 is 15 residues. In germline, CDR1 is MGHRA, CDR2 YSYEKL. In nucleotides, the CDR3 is TGCGCCAGCAGCCCGGGACTAGCGGGGTTGAGCGAGCAGTACTTC. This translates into CASSPGLAGLSEQYF.

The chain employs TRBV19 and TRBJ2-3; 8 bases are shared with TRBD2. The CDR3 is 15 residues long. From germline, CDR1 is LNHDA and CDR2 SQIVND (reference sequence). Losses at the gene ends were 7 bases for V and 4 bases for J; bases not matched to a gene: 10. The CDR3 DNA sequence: TGTGCCAGTACCGGAGGTACTAGCGGCCCAGATACGCAGTATTTT. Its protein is CASTGGTSGPDTQYF.

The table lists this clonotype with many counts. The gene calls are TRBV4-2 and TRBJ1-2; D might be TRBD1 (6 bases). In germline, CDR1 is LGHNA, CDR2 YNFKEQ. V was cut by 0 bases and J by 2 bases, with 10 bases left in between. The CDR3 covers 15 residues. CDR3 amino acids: CASSQDRGQNYGYTF. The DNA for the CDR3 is TGTGCCAGCAGCCAAGATCGGGGGCAGAACTATGGCTACACCTTC.

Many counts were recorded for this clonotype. CDR3 sequence: CASSQEQGTNYEQYF. For the CDR3, the DNA is TGTGCCAGCAGCCAAGAACAGGGAACAAATTACGAGCAGTACTTC. This rearrangement joins TRBV3-1 to TRBJ2-7; maybe TRBD1 (6 bases). V was trimmed by 0 bases and J by 4 bases, leaving 13 bases between them. In germline, CDR1 is LGHDT, CDR2 YNNKEL (reference sequence). This CDR3 spans 15 amino acids.

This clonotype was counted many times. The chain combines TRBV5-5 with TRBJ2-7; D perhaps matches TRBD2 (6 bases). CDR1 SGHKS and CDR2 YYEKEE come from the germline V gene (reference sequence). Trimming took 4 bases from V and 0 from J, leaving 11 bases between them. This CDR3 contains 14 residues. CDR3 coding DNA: TGTGCCAGCAGCCGAGCGGGCCTCTCCTACGAGCAGTACTTC. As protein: CASSRAGLSYEQYF.

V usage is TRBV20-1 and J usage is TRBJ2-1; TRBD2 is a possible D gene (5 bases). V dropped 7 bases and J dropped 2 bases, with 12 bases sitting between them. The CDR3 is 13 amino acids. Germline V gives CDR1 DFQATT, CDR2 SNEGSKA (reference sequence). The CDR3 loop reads CSDRAGPYNEQFF. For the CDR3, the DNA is TGCAGTGACCGGGCGGGCCCCTACAATGAGCAGTTCTTC.

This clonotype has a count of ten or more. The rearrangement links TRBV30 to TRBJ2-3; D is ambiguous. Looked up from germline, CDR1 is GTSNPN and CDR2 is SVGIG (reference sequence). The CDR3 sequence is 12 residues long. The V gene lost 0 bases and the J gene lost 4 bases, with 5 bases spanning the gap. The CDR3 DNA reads TGTGCCTGGAGTGTTCCGTCAGATACGCAGTATTTT. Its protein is CAWSVPSDTQYF.

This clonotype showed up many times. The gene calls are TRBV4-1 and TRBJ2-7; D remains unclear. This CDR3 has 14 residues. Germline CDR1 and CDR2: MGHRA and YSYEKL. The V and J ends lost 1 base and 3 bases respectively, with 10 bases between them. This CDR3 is CASSQVPGVYEQYF. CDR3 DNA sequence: TGCGCCAGCAGCCAAGTGCCGGGTGTCTACGAGCAGTACTTC.

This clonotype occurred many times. The chain's CDR3 is CASSNTQPARIYGYTF. The DNA of the CDR3 is TGTGCCAGCAGCAACACCCAACCGGCCAGGATCTATGGCTACACCTTC. This chain uses TRBV6-6 with TRBJ1-2; D is undetermined. Germline V gives CDR1 MNHNY, CDR2 SVGAGI (reference sequence). The germline V and J ends were trimmed by 6 bases and 4 bases, with 21 bases remaining between them. CDR3 length equals 16 residues.

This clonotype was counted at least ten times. CDR3 loop: CASSYSASDTQYF. DNA for the CDR3: TGTGCCAGCAGTTACTCGGCTAGCGATACGCAGTATTTT. The chain uses TRBV6-5 and TRBJ2-3, with a tentative D call TRBD2 (5 bases). V dropped 0 bases and J dropped 6 bases, with 7 bases sitting between them. This CDR3 comprises 13 residues. Germline lookup yields CDR1 MNHEY and CDR2 SVGAGI.

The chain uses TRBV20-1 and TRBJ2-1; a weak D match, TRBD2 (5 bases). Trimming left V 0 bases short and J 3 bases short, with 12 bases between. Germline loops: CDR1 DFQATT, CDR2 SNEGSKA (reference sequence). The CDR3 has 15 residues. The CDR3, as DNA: TGCAGTGCTAGAGATCCGGGGTTCGGCTACAATGAGCAGTTCTTC. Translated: CSARDPGFGYNEQFF.

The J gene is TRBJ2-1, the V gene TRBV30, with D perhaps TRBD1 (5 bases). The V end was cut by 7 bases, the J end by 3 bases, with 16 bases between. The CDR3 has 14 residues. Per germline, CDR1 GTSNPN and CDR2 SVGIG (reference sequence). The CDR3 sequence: CALLGPPVYNEQFF. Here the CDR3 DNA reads TGTGCCTTGCTGGGGCCACCAGTCTACAATGAGCAGTTCTTC.

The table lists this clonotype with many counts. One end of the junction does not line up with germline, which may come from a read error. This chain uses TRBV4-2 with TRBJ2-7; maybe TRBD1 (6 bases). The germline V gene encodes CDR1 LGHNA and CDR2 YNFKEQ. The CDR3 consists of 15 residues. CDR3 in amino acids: CASCQEGQPIYEQYF. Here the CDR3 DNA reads TGTGCCAGCTGCCAAGAGGGACAACCCATATACGAGCAGTACTTC.

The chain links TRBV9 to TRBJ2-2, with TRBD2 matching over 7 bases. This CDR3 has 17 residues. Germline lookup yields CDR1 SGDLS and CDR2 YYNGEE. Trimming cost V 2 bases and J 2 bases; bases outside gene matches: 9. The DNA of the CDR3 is TGTGCCAGCAGCGTGGGGCTTGGGGAGGGTAACACCGGGGAGCTGTTTTTT. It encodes CASSVGLGEGNTGELFF.

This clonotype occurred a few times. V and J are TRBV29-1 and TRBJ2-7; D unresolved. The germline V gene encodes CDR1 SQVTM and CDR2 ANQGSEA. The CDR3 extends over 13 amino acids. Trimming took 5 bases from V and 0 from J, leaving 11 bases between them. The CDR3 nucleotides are TGCAGCGTTCGACCCCCGAGCTCCTACGAGCAGTACTTC. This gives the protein CSVRPPSSYEQYF.

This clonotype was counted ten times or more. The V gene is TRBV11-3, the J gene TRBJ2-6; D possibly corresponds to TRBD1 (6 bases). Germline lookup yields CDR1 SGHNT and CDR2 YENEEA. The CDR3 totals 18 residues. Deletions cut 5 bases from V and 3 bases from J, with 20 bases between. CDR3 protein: CASSPILTGPLGANVLTF. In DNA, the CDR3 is TGTGCCAGCAGCCCGATTCTGACAGGACCCCTTGGGGCCAACGTCCTGACTTTC.

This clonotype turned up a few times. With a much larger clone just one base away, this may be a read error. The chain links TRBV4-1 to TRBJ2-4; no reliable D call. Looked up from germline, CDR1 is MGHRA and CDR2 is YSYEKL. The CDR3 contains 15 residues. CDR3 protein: CASCQGPLAKNIQYF. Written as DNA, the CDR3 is TGCGCCAGCTGCCAAGGTCCGCTAGCCAAAAACATTCAGTACTTC.

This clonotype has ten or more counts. The CDR3 DNA is TGTGCCACCAGTGAGGGGACATTGAATAATTCACCCCTCCACTTT. Protein sequence: CATSEGTLNNSPLHF. V usage is TRBV24-1 and J usage is TRBJ1-6, with D perhaps matching TRBD1 (6 bases). Germline lookup yields CDR1 KGHDR and CDR2 SFDVKD. V was clipped by 4 bases and J by 5 bases, with 11 bases between them. The CDR3 is made up of 15 amino acids.

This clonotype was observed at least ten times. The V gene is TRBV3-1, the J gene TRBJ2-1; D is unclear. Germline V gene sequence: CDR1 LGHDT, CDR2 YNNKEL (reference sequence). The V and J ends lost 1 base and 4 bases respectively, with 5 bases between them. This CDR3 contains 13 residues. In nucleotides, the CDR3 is TGTGCCAGCAGCCAAGCACTTTACAATGAGCAGTTCTTC. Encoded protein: CASSQALYNEQFF.

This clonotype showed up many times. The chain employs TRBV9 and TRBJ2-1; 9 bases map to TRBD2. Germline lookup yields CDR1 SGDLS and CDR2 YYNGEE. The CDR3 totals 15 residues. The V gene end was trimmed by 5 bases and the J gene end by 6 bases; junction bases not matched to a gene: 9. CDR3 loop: CASSPRLAELNEQFF. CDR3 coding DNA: TGTGCCAGCAGTCCACGACTAGCGGAACTCAATGAGCAGTTCTTC.

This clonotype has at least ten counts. The CDR3 sequence: CASSQDPGSTDTQYF. In DNA, the CDR3 is TGCGCCAGCAGCCAAGATCCCGGTAGCACAGATACGCAGTATTTT. The chain combines TRBV4-1 with TRBJ2-3; D is unresolved. The CDR3 totals 15 residues. V lost 0 bases and J 0 bases, leaving 7 bases between the germline ends. CDR1 MGHRA and CDR2 YSYEKL come from the germline V gene.